This TCR beta chain was documented in a study of T-cell memory formation after mild COVID-19. This CDR3 is 11 amino acids long. Deletions cut 4 bases from V and 4 bases from J, with 5 bases between. Germline V gives CDR1 SQVTM, CDR2 ANQGSEA. Employing constant-segment primers, 5'RACE generated TCR alpha and TCR beta cDNA libraries bearing sample barcodes and UMIs. Each CDR3 protein gets one entry after TCRdb re-called the 5' RACE reads with MiXCR. The top ten hold over 20% of the sample, which has approximately 350,000 distinct CDR3 sequences, 10% to 15% seen once. This clonotype occurred a few times.

This receptor was taken from a young man who had mild COVID-19 (a few samples of this study predate the infection). Cell type and time point are not known. V gene TRBV29-1 combines with J gene TRBJ2-1; D is unclear. Sequenced material: PBMCs or a T cell subset sorted from them (not recorded which). The chain's CDR3 is CSVGQYNEQFF. The CDR3 nucleotides read TGCAGCGTTGGGCAGTACAATGAGCAGTTCTTC.